The text below deals with one T cell receptor beta chain. Through a sample-barcoded 5' primer and a J-beta primer mix, a second PCR was run for roughly 7 to 12 cycles. TCRdb itself ran the 5' RACE reads through MiXCR, one entry per CDR3 protein. In the table there are about 1.4 million distinct CDR3 sequences, approximately 59% of which are singletons. The data belong to a study of blood T cells in healthy people across ages. The germline CDR1 and CDR2 sequences are SGHTA and FQGNSA. Trimming removed 5 bases from V and 0 bases from J, with 11 bases in between. The CDR3 is made up of 15 amino acids. The sequencing sample was made of blood. This chain connects TRBV7-2 to TRBJ2-1; D tentatively fits TRBD1 or TRBD2 (6 bases each). The receptor comes from a man aged 18 to 30 in good health. The CDR3 region has the DNA TGTGCCAGCAGCAATTGGGGGGCCTCCTACAATGAGCAGTTCTTC. Protein: CASSNWGASYNEQFF.